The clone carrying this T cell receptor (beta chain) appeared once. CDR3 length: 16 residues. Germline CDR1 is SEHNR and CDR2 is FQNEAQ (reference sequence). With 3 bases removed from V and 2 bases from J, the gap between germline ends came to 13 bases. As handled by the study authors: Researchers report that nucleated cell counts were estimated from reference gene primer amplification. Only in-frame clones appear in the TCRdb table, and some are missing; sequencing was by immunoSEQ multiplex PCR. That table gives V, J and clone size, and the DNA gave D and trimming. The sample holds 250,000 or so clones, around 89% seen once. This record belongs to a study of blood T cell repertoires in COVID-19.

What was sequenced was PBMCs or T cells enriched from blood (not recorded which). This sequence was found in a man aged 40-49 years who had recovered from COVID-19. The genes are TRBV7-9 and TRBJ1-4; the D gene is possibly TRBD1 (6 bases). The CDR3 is CASSLGAAATNEKLFF. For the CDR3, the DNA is TGTGCCAGCAGCTTGGGGGCTGCAGCCACTAATGAAAAACTGTTTTTT. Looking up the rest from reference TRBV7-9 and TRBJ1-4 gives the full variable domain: DTGVSQNPRHKITKRGQNVTFRCDPISEHNRLYWYRQTLGQGPEFLTYFQNEAQLEKSRLLSDRFSAERPKGSFSTLEIQRTEQGDSAMYLCASSLGAAATNEKLFFGSGTQLSVL.